These T cell receptor beta chains were read from a single sample in a study of beta chain features in type 1 diabetes. Using immunoSEQ multiplex PCR, the repertoire was profiled, and TCRdb retains in-frame clones only, with some absent. There are nearly 250,000 clones in the sample; roughly two thirds occur only once, and around 0.05% lies in the top ten. Sequencing was done on a sample of naive CD4+ T cells from blood. The receptor source for this set is a man aged 25-40 years in good health. CDR3s include the opening cysteine and the closing phenylalanine or tryptophan. The D gene is left open where the match is weak. Some rows mark clone size as missing; the rest say once, few, many or name a class of expanded clone.

V gene,clone size,J gene,D gene,CDR3 DNA,CDR3 protein
TRBV29-1,.,TRBJ2-4,.,TGCAGCGTTGTAGGGATAGCCAAAAACATTCAGTACTTC,CSVVGIAKNIQYF
TRBV7-9,.,TRBJ2-3,.,TGTGCCAGCAGCTTATACAGCACAGATACGCAGTATTTT,CASSLYSTDTQYF
TRBV20-1,.,TRBJ2-5,.,TGCAGTGCTGGCGGGTGGAAGACCCAGTACTTC,CSAGGWKTQYF
TRBV30,.,TRBJ1-5,.,TGTGCCTGGAGTGTACAAGGACAGTCCCAGCATTTT,CAWSVQGQSQHF
TRBV7-2,.,TRBJ2-1,TRBD2,TGTGCCAGCAGCCCTCGACTAGCGGGAGGGAACAATGAGCAGTTCTTC,CASSPRLAGGNNEQFF
TRBV5-1,once,TRBJ1-1,.,TGCGCCAGCAGCTTAGGGGGGAACACTGAAGCTTTCTTT,CASSLGGNTEAFF
TRBV30,.,TRBJ1-5,.,TGTGCCTGGAGACCGAGTAGCAATCAGCCCCAGCATTTT,CAWRPSSNQPQHF
TRBV28,few,TRBJ2-3,TRBD1,TGTGCCAGCAGTTTATGGGGACAGGGTGGCACAGATACGCAGTATTTT,CASSLWGQGGTDTQYF
TRBV25-1,.,TRBJ1-6,.,TGTGCCAGCGGCCCTTCCCGGGGGGAGACATATAATTCACCCCTCCACTTT,CASGPSRGETYNSPLHF
TRBV9,.,TRBJ2-5,TRBD1,TGTGCCAGCAGCCCCACAGGGGGAGAGACCCAGTACTTC,CASSPTGGETQYF
TRBV20-1,.,TRBJ2-1,.,TGCAGTGCCCGGACTTATGGTGAGCAGTTCTTC,CSARTYGEQFF
TRBV9,.,TRBJ1-2,.,TGTGCCAGCAACAGGGACCCTAACTATGGCTACACCTTC,CASNRDPNYGYTF
TRBV5-1,.,TRBJ2-5,.,TGCGCCAGCAGCACCTCAGAGACCCAGTACTTC,CASSTSETQYF
TRBV7-2,few,TRBJ2-5,TRBD2,TGTGCCAGCTTACCGCGGGGGTTCCAAGAGACCCAGTACTTC,CASLPRGFQETQYF
TRBV4-2,.,TRBJ2-5,TRBD2,TGTGCCAGCAGCCAAGTTTCTCCGGGACTACAAGAGACCCAGTACTTC,CASSQVSPGLQETQYF
TRBV30,.,TRBJ2-1,TRBD1,TGTGCCTGGAGTGCGGGACAGGGGCCCTACAATGAGCAGTTCTTC,CAWSAGQGPYNEQFF
TRBV15,.,TRBJ2-1,.,TGTGCCACCAGCAGGGCCTCCGGGACTCCGCCGTTCTTC,CATSRASGTPPFF
TRBV30,.,TRBJ2-3,.,TGTGCCTGGAGTGTACAATGGGGGCAGAACACAGATACGCAGTATTTT,CAWSVQWGQNTDTQYF
TRBV4-3,few,TRBJ2-7,.,TGCGCCAGCAGCCAAGTCGCCGAGCAGTACTTC,CASSQVAEQYF
TRBV2,.,TRBJ2-2,TRBD2,TGTGCCAGCAGTGAATTGCGTAGGCTAGCGGGAGGCGGGGAGCTGTTTTTT,CASSELRRLAGGGELFF
TRBV4-1,.,TRBJ2-2,.,TGCGCCAGCAGCCAAGTCGGGACGGACACCGGGGAGCTGTTTTTT,CASSQVGTDTGELFF
TRBV7-2,.,TRBJ2-7,.,TGTGCCAGCAGCTATAGGCAGGCACCCTACGAGCAGTACTTC,CASSYRQAPYEQYF
TRBV30,.,TRBJ2-3,TRBD2,TGTGCCTGGACCCCAGGGACTAGCGGTAGCACAGATACGCAGTATTTT,CAWTPGTSGSTDTQYF
TRBV15,.,TRBJ2-3,TRBD2,TGTGCCACCAGCAGGGGACTAGCGGCTTCCACAGATACGCAGTATTTT,CATSRGLAASTDTQYF
TRBV19,once,TRBJ2-3,TRBD1,TGTGCCAGTAGTGACAGGGGATGGGGCACAGATACGCAGTATTTT,CASSDRGWGTDTQYF
TRBV19,few,TRBJ2-1,TRBD2,TGTGCCAGTAGTCCCCGGGGACTAGCGACCAATGAGCAGTTCTTC,CASSPRGLATNEQFF
TRBV29-1,.,TRBJ1-2,.,TGCAGCGTGCTGACACCCACTAACTATGGCTACACCTTC,CSVLTPTNYGYTF
TRBV2,few,TRBJ2-1,.,TGTGCCAGCAGGGTAGCGGCCGAGCAGTTCTTC,CASRVAAEQFF
TRBV2,once,TRBJ2-7,.,TGTGCCAGCGGGTACGAGCAGTACTTC,CASGYEQYF
TRBV2,.,TRBJ1-5,TRBD1,TGTGCCAGCGGACAGGGCAATCAGCCCCAGCATTTT,CASGQGNQPQHF
TRBV29-1,few,TRBJ2-5,.,TGCAGCGTTGAAGGGGTTGAGACCCAGTACTTC,CSVEGVETQYF
TRBV7-9,.,TRBJ1-5,.,TGTGCCAGCAGCTTCGACAGAAATCAGCCCCAGCATTTT,CASSFDRNQPQHF
TRBV6-5,once,TRBJ2-3,TRBD1,TGTGCCAGCAGTAGGACAGGATCCCATACGCAGTATTTT,CASSRTGSHTQYF
TRBV9,few,TRBJ1-6,.,TGTGCCAGCAGCGGAGACGGTTATAATTCACCCCTCCACTTT,CASSGDGYNSPLHF
TRBV5-4,.,TRBJ2-7,TRBD1,TGTGCCAGCAGTGGGGACAGCACAGAGCAGTACTTC,CASSGDSTEQYF
TRBV4-3,.,TRBJ2-3,TRBD2,TGCGCCAGCAGCATTAGCGGGAGTACCACAGATACGCAGTATTTT,CASSISGSTTDTQYF
TRBV29-1,.,TRBJ1-2,.,TGCAGCGTTGACGGCTACACCTTC,CSVDGYTF
TRBV29-1,few,TRBJ2-1,TRBD2,TGCAGCGTCGCTGGACTAGCGGAAGACCCGTTTTACGAGGATGAGCAGTTCTTC,CSVAGLAEDPFYEDEQFF
TRBV29-1,.,TRBJ1-1,.,TGCAGCGTTGTAGTTCGGGGTCGGCGCACTGAAGCTTTCTTT,CSVVVRGRRTEAFF
TRBV5-6,.,TRBJ1-3,.,TGTGCCAGCAGCTTGGCCGGCCAGGTCTCTGGAAACACCATATATTTT,CASSLAGQVSGNTIYF
TRBV18,.,TRBJ1-1,TRBD1,TGTGCCAGCTCACCCAGGGGGATGATCACTGAAGCTTTCTTT,CASSPRGMITEAFF
TRBV5-4,.,TRBJ2-3,.,TGTGCCAGCAGCTTGGCCTTTGGGGGGGCCACAGATACGCAGTATTTT,CASSLAFGGATDTQYF
TRBV7-9,once,TRBJ1-2,.,TGTGCCAGCAGCATATGGGAGGACGGCTACACCTTC,CASSIWEDGYTF
TRBV29-1,.,TRBJ2-5,TRBD1,TGCAGCGCCGGGACAGGGGTTTTTGAGACCCAGTACTTC,CSAGTGVFETQYF
TRBV29-1,.,TRBJ2-1,.,TGCAGCGTTGGACAGTTCTACAATGAGCAGTTCTTC,CSVGQFYNEQFF